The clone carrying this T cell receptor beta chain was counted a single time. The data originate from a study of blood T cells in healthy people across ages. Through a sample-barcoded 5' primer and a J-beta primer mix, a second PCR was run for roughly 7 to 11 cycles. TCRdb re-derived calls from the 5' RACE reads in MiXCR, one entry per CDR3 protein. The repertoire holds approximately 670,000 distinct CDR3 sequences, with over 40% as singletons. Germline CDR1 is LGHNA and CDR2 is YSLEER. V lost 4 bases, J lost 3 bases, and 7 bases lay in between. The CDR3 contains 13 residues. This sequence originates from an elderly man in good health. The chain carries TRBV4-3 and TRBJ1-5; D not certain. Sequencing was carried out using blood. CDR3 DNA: TGCGCCAGCAGCCCCGAGCCCAATCAGCCCCAGCATTTT. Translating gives CASSPEPNQPQHF.